A single sample gave rise to the 19 T cell receptor beta chains below, sequenced in a study of CD8 T cells in ankylosing spondylitis. TCRdb re-analysed the 5' RACE reads in MiXCR, keeping a single row per CDR3 protein. This table has 340,000 or so distinct CDR3 sequences, roughly 15% appearing once. Material for sequencing was blood, either unsorted or a sorted T cell fraction (not recorded which). The receptors here all came from a male donor with ankylosing spondylitis or in good health (not recorded which).

The table lists this clonotype with a few counts. This chain uses TRBV6-1 with TRBJ1-5; no clear D. Germline loops: CDR1 MNHNS, CDR2 SASEGT. The V gene lost 4 bases and the J gene lost 3 bases, with 16 bases spanning the gap. The CDR3 consists of 16 residues. DNA of the CDR3: TGTGCCAGCAGTGCATTATTCTCGGAGGCCAATCAGCCCCAGCATTTT. Its protein product is CASSALFSEANQPQHF.

V and J are TRBV18 and TRBJ2-7; TRBD2 is a possible D gene (7 bases). Germline V CDR1 and CDR2: KGHSH, LQKENI. This CDR3 is built from 16 residues. Trimming removed 0 bases at V and 5 bases at J, with 17 bases between. CDR3 in DNA: TGTGCCAGCTCACCACCCCTCGGGGGGCTGTTGAACGAGCAGTACTTC. Amino acid sequence: CASSPPLGGLLNEQYF. Full variable domain (missing parts from reference TRBV18 and TRBJ2-7): NAGVMQNPRHLVRRRGQEARLRCSPMKGHSHVYWYRQLPEEGLKFMVYLQKENIIDESGMPKERFSAEFPKEGPSILRIQQVVRGDSAAYFCASSPPLGGLLNEQYFGPGTRLTVT.

This clonotype was seen only a few times. The V call is TRBV12-3 or TRBV12-4, the J call TRBJ1-6; 9 positions match TRBD1. V dropped 1 base and J dropped 6; count of bases not matched to a gene: 1. The CDR3 has 15 amino acids. DNA of the CDR3: TGTGCCAGCAGTTTAGGACAGGGGGGTAATTCACCCCTCCACTTT. It codes for CASSLGQGGNSPLHF.

This clonotype was detected a few times. The chain employs TRBV12-5 and TRBJ2-2; TRBD1 aligns across 8 bases. The CDR3 extends over 15 amino acids. The ends lost 5 bases at V and 2 bases at J; junction bases unmatched: 4. Germline V lookup: CDR1 LGHNT, CDR2 FRNRAP. The CDR3 nucleotides are TGTGCTAGTGGTACCGGGACAGGAAACACCGGGGAGCTGTTTTTT. This sequence encodes CASGTGTGNTGELFF.

This clonotype appeared a few times. J is TRBJ2-3 and V is TRBV11-3; 7 nucleotides align to TRBD2. The CDR3 covers 15 residues. Trimming took 3 bases from V and 4 from J; bases not matched to a gene: 7. The germline gives CDR1 SGHNT, CDR2 YENEEA. CDR3 amino acids: CASSFLGLVADTQYF. CDR3 coding DNA: TGTGCCAGCAGCTTTCTTGGACTAGTAGCAGATACGCAGTATTTT.

The rearrangement uses TRBV30 and TRBJ2-1; D tentatively reads TRBD1 or TRBD2 (6 bases each). The CDR3 runs 12 residues. Germline values: CDR1 GTSNPN, CDR2 SVGIG (reference sequence). The V end was cut by 4 bases, the J end by 8 bases, with 12 bases between. As DNA, the CDR3 is TGTGCCTGGAAGGGGGGTTCTGATGAGCAGTTCTTC. Its translation: CAWKGGSDEQFF.

This clonotype has a count of ten or more. The V gene is TRBV10-3, the J gene TRBJ2-1, with a tentative D call TRBD2 (6 bases). CDR1 and CDR2 from the germline V gene are ENHRY and SYGVKD. The CDR3 sequence is 13 residues long. V lost 3 bases and J 8 bases, leaving 11 bases between the germline ends. The CDR3 coding sequence is TGTGCCATCAGTGAAGGAGGGCGATATGAGCAGTTCTTC. This codes for CAISEGGRYEQFF.

This clonotype was picked up a small number of times. The chain uses TRBV14 and TRBJ2-1; D unclear. Germline values: CDR1 SGHDN, CDR2 FVKESK. The length of the CDR3 is 14 residues. Trimming cost V 6 bases and J 7 bases, with 16 bases left between them. This chain's CDR3 is CASRGSLASNEQFF. CDR3 bases: TGTGCCAGCAGAGGGTCTCTCGCGTCAAATGAGCAGTTCTTC.

This clonotype occurred a few times. This chain joins TRBV4-2 and TRBJ2-7; TRBD2 agrees at 8 bases. The CDR3 runs 17 residues. V gave up 2 bases and J gave up 0 bases; unmatched junction bases: 9. Looked up from germline, CDR1 is LGHNA and CDR2 is YNFKEQ. CDR3 DNA: TGTGCCAGCAGCCAACCCGGGGGGGGGGTGACCTCCTACGAGCAGTACTTC. Translated: CASSQPGGGVTSYEQYF.

This clonotype has just a few counts. The genes are TRBV6-2 or TRBV6-3 and TRBJ1-1; no clear D gene. This CDR3 is 14 amino acids long. The germline V gene encodes CDR1 MNHEY and CDR2 SVGEGT. Trimming stripped 0 bases from V and 1 base from J, with 6 bases between. The CDR3: CASSYSGENTEAFF. The CDR3 DNA is TGTGCCAGCAGTTACTCCGGGGAGAACACTGAAGCTTTCTTT.

The chain links TRBV7-2 to TRBJ2-2; a possible D gene is TRBD1 (6 bases). CDR1 is SGHTA, CDR2 FQGNSA, per germline. Trimming stripped 5 bases from V and 6 bases from J, with 22 bases between. This CDR3 contains 17 residues. CDR3 sequence (DNA): TGTGCCAGCAGCCACGGGACACACTCAGTTTCCGCCGGGGAGCTGTTTTTT. Protein product: CASSHGTHSVSAGELFF. Based on the CDR3 plus reference TRBV7-2 and TRBJ2-2, the full variable domain is GAGVSQSPSNKVTEKGKDVELRCDPISGHTALYWYRQSLGQGLEFLIYFQGNSAPDKSGLPSDRFSAERTGGSVSTLTIQRTQQEDSAVYLCASSHGTHSVSAGELFFGEGSRLTVL.

This rearrangement joins TRBV7-9 to TRBJ2-5, with 8 bases identical to TRBD1. In germline, CDR1 is SEHNR, CDR2 FQNEAQ (reference sequence). V lost 3 bases to trimming and J lost 0 bases; unmatched junction nucleotides: 3. The CDR3 is 15 amino acids. The CDR3 sequence is CASSFGDRYQETQYF. CDR3 in DNA: TGTGCCAGCAGCTTCGGGGACAGGTACCAAGAGACCCAGTACTTC. Variable domain in full (rest from reference TRBV7-9 and TRBJ2-5): DTGVSQNPRHKITKRGQNVTFRCDPISEHNRLYWYRQTLGQGPEFLTYFQNEAQLEKSRLLSDRFSAERPKGSFSTLEIQRTEQGDSAMYLCASSFGDRYQETQYFGPGTRLLVL.

This clonotype was detected only a few times. The chain couples TRBV7-8 to TRBJ2-3; tentative D call: TRBD2 (6 bases). The CDR3 sequence is 14 residues long. Per the germline V gene, CDR1 is SGHVS and CDR2 is FQNEAQ. Trimming removed 5 bases from V and 2 bases from J, with 11 bases in between. CDR3 amino acids: CASSQWGDTDTQYF. The CDR3 nucleotides read TGTGCCAGCAGCCAGTGGGGGGACACAGATACGCAGTATTTT.

V gene TRBV7-2 combines with J gene TRBJ2-7, with 8 bases lining up with TRBD1. CDR1 and CDR2 (germline): SGHTA, FQGNSA. The V gene end was trimmed by 4 bases and the J gene end by 7 bases; junction bases not matched to a gene: 6. The CDR3 runs 13 residues. DNA of the CDR3: TGTGCCAGCAGCTCGGACAGGGTACTAGAGCAGTACTTC. It is translated as CASSSDRVLEQYF.

This CDR3 reads CASSPRLWDRGSYEQYF. The CDR3 bases are TGTGCCAGCAGCCCCCGTCTCTGGGACAGGGGTTCATACGAGCAGTACTTC. The chain employs TRBV6-1 and TRBJ2-7; 10 positions match TRBD1. The J segment lost 4 bases and the V segment lost 6 bases, leaving 15 bases of the junction unmatched. The CDR3 consists of 17 residues. Looked up from germline, CDR1 is MNHNS and CDR2 is SASEGT.

The sample holds a few counts of this clonotype. The chain couples TRBV5-1 to TRBJ2-5; 15 nucleotides align to TRBD2. Germline CDR1 SGHRS, CDR2 YFSETQ. This CDR3 is built from 17 residues. Unmatched junction bases numbered 8, after V lost 4 bases and J lost 4 bases. As DNA, the CDR3 is TGCGCCAGCAGCCTCACTCGGACTAGCGGGAGGGTAGAGACCCAGTACTTC. Its translation: CASSLTRTSGRVETQYF.

The chain combines TRBV2 with TRBJ2-1; TRBD1 or TRBD2 may be the D gene (5 bases each). Germline assignment: CDR1 SNHLY and CDR2 FYNNEI. This CDR3 region has 15 residues. V dropped 7 bases and J dropped 8 bases, with 21 bases sitting between them. The CDR3 coding sequence is TGTGCCAGCATCTCCACGGGACCCCCCCCCGATGAGCAGTTCTTC. It yields the protein CASISTGPPPDEQFF.

The chain is built from TRBV20-1 and TRBJ1-6, with D possibly being TRBD1 (6 bases). The CDR3 extends over 13 amino acids. The V end was cut by 3 bases, the J end by 10 bases, with 13 bases between. From germline, CDR1 is DFQATT and CDR2 SNEGSKA (reference sequence). The CDR3 is CSASGTNDSPLHF. CDR3 coding DNA: TGCAGTGCTAGCGGGACAAATGACTCACCCCTCCACTTT.

This clonotype was counted a few times. This chain joins TRBV5-5 and TRBJ1-5; perhaps TRBD1 as D (6 bases). Deletions cut 5 bases from V and 8 bases from J, with 23 bases between. This CDR3 comprises 16 residues. Germline CDR1 and CDR2: SGHKS and YYEKEE (reference sequence). The CDR3 is CASSSSSPGAGEPQHF. DNA of the CDR3: TGTGCCAGCAGTTCCTCATCCCCAGGGGCAGGGGAGCCCCAGCATTTT.